In this sample, the clone carrying this T cell receptor beta chain turned up many times. Its antigen is not identified. J gave up 5 bases and V 0 bases, and 6 bases lay outside the gene matches. This CDR3 region has 15 residues. The germline V gene has CDR1 MNHEY and CDR2 SVGAGI. The record originates from a study of Graves' ophthalmopathy and Graves' hyperthyroidism. About the study: At initial diagnosis, peripheral blood was obtained, and this preceded any treatment.

TCR beta CDR3 amplification used RNA transcripts. The library came from an HTBI-primed first-round RT-PCR and a second-round multiplex PCR. TCRdb fed the multiplex PCR reads into MiXCR, producing one record per CDR3 protein. The sample consists of some 150,000 distinct CDR3 sequences, approximately 40% of them appearing once. Study-level results: Distinction of ophthalmopathy from stable hyperthyroidism by a 13-signature model reached 85% to 90% sensitivity and 75% to 84% specificity. It was with roughly 71% sensitivity and about 72% specificity that the model predicted ophthalmopathy progression.

The clonotype originates from a man in his thirties or forties with Graves' ophthalmopathy. Sequenced sample: peripheral blood. This sequence joins TRBV6-5 and TRBJ1-2; TRBD1 aligns across 7 bases. The CDR3 DNA reads TGTGCCAGCAGTTACTCTACAGGGGCAGGGTATGGCTACACCTTC. Translating gives CASSYSTGAGYGYTF.